The 17 T cell receptor beta chains presented below share a single source sample, sequenced in a study of memory CD4+ T cells and cytomegalovirus serostatus. Generated by immunoSEQ multiplex PCR, the TCRdb table keeps only in-frame clones and is missing some. This table holds 35,000 to 45,000 clones, about four fifths found once. Single viable CD3+CD4+CD8-CD45RO+ cells were sorted as the memory CD4+ T cells. Sequenced: memory CD4+ T cells from blood. Receptors originate from an adult in good health and CMV-seronegative.

The J gene is TRBJ1-2, the V gene TRBV2; D is unclear. Trimming took off 2 bases at V and 4 bases at J, with 8 bases between the two ends. Germline assignment: CDR1 SNHLY and CDR2 FYNNEI. The CDR3 extends over 13 amino acids. CDR3 nucleotides: TGTGCCAGCAGTGAATTTTTTTCCTATGGCTACACCTTC. As protein: CASSEFFSYGYTF.

The chain carries TRBV7-2 and TRBJ2-3, with a tentative D call TRBD1 (5 bases). This CDR3 spans 16 amino acids. With 5 bases removed from V and 1 base from J, the gap between germline ends came to 16 bases. CDR1 SGHTA and CDR2 FQGNSA come from the germline V gene. For the CDR3, the DNA is TGTGCCAGCAGCCCCGTCCCGGCAGGGCGCACAGATACGCAGTATTTT. Its translation is CASSPVPAGRTDTQYF.

This clone was seen more than once but under ten times. The chain uses TRBV6-1 and TRBJ1-1; D gene ambiguous. The CDR3 spans 17 residues. Germline-derived CDR1 and CDR2 are MNHNS and SASEGT. Trimming pared 0 bases from V and 6 bases from J, leaving 20 bases between. The DNA of the CDR3 is TGTGCCAGCAGTGAAGCGCGTCGACAAGGGAGATTGGCTGAAGCTTTCTTT. This translates into CASSEARRQGRLAEAFF.

The rearrangement joins TRBV7-2 to TRBJ1-5; possibly TRBD1 for D (5 bases). The CDR3 length is 14 residues. V dropped 5 bases and J dropped 3 bases, with 11 bases sitting between them. CDR1 is SGHTA and CDR2 is FQGNSA in the germline V gene. CDR3 coding DNA: TGTGCCAGCAGCGCCGACAGAGACAATCAGCCCCAGCATTTT. The encoded protein is CASSADRDNQPQHF.

The CDR3, as DNA: TGTGCCAGCGGGGACAGGGACCCCTATGGCTACACCTTC. Amino acids: CASGDRDPYGYTF. The chain employs TRBV5-4 and TRBJ1-2; TRBD1 matches at 9 bases. V was clipped by 7 bases and J by 4 bases; unmatched bases: 5. Germline values: CDR1 SGHNT, CDR2 YYREEE (reference sequence). The CDR3 is 13 residues long.

Comment on this clone: This specimen includes other DNA sequences encoding the same CDR3. The gene calls are TRBV2 and TRBJ1-5, with D uncertain. Germline CDR1 SNHLY, CDR2 FYNNEI. The CDR3 has 12 residues. The V end was cut by 8 bases, the J end by 0 bases, with 5 bases between. Written as DNA, the CDR3 is TGTGCCAGCTCAAATAGCAATCAGCCCCAGCATTTT. Translation: CASSNSNQPQHF.

The J gene is TRBJ2-1, the V gene TRBV11-3; D gene uncertain. Germline CDR1 is SGHNT and CDR2 is YENEEA. The CDR3 is 13 residues long. V shed 8 bases and J shed 8 bases, with 16 bases lying between them. DNA of the CDR3: TGTGCCAGCGGAAGGTATGAGGCCGATGAGCAGTTCTTC. Translated, it gives CASGRYEADEQFF. Combining the CDR3 with reference TRBV11-3 and TRBJ2-1 gives the whole variable domain EAGVVQSPRYKIIEKKQPVAFWCNPISGHNTLYWYLQNLGQGPELLIRYENEEAVDDSQLPKDRFSAERLKGVDSTLKIQPAELGDSAVYLCASGRYEADEQFFGPGTRLTVL.

The rearrangement links TRBV4-2 to TRBJ2-3; 9 bases align to TRBD2. V gave up 5 bases and J gave up 8 bases; unmatched junction bases: 20. CDR1 LGHNA and CDR2 YNFKEQ come from the germline V gene. The CDR3 has 18 residues. CDR3 bases: TGTGCCAGCAGCTTCTCGAGAGGCGGGAGGGGGTTTGAAGCTACGCAGTATTTT. It encodes CASSFSRGGRGFEATQYF.

The chain is built from TRBV7-2 and TRBJ1-2, with a tentative D call TRBD1 (5 bases). The germline V gene encodes CDR1 SGHTA and CDR2 FQGNSA. This CDR3 comprises 15 residues. Trimming shortened V by 2 bases and J by 4 bases, and 14 bases separated the two germline ends. The CDR3 DNA sequence: TGTGCCAGCAGCTTACGGCGGGGCTGGGGCTATGGCTACACCTTC. As protein: CASSLRRGWGYGYTF.

The V call is TRBV29-1, the J call TRBJ1-3, with D hard to call. The CDR3 is 14 residues long. Germline V lookup: CDR1 SQVTM, CDR2 ANQGSEA. Trimming took off 0 bases at V and 4 bases at J, with 10 bases between the two ends. The chain's CDR3 is CSVEDHMLGNTIYF. CDR3 nucleotide sequence: TGCAGCGTTGAAGACCACATGTTGGGAAACACCATATATTTT.

V gene TRBV19 combines with J gene TRBJ1-3; 7 positions agree with TRBD1. CDR3 length: 19 amino acids. Losses at the gene ends were 2 bases for V and 0 bases for J; bases not matched to a gene: 13. Germline loops: CDR1 LNHDA, CDR2 SQIVND (reference sequence). The CDR3 here is CASSIRGTAFSRSGNTIYF. The CDR3 nucleotides are TGTGCCAGTAGTATACGGGGGACAGCCTTCTCTCGCTCTGGAAACACCATATATTTT.

V and J are TRBV25-1 and TRBJ2-7, with 8 nucleotides matching TRBD2. The CDR3 consists of 14 residues. Unmatched junction bases numbered 7, after V lost 3 bases and J lost 6 bases. The germline V gene has CDR1 MGHDK and CDR2 SYGVNS. The CDR3 region is CASSDRLAGSEQYF. CDR3 DNA sequence: TGTGCCAGCAGTGATCGGTTAGCGGGATCCGAGCAGTACTTC.

The table lists this clone with a count of one. The genes are TRBV5-6 and TRBJ2-7, with 9 bases lining up with TRBD2. The CDR3 totals 14 residues. Germline V CDR1 and CDR2: SGHDT, YYEEEE. V was clipped by 3 bases and J by 6 bases; unmatched bases: 7. This CDR3 reads CASSWRLAGPEQYF. For the CDR3, the DNA is TGTGCCAGCAGCTGGAGGCTAGCGGGACCCGAGCAGTACTTC.

Only one count was recorded for this clone. The chain couples TRBV18 to TRBJ2-7, with D possibly being TRBD1 (5 bases). Germline V lookup: CDR1 KGHSH, CDR2 LQKENI. Trimming took off 0 bases at V and 1 base at J, with 13 bases between the two ends. This CDR3 region has 16 residues. Written as DNA, the CDR3 is TGTGCCAGCTCACCACCGGCAGGGCGGTTATCCTACGAGCAGTACTTC. Its translation is CASSPPAGRLSYEQYF.

The CDR3 region has the DNA TGTGCCACCAGCAGACAAGACAGGTCTCCTTTCTACGAGCAGTACTTC. This encodes CATSRQDRSPFYEQYF. The chain combines TRBV15 with TRBJ2-7, with D perhaps matching TRBD1 (6 bases). The CDR3 is 16 residues long. Trimming took 2 bases from V and 3 from J, leaving 17 bases between them. Germline V lookup: CDR1 LNHNV, CDR2 YYDKDF (reference sequence).

The chain couples TRBV2 to TRBJ2-3; 7 bases match TRBD1. This CDR3 has 15 amino acids. The germline V gene has CDR1 SNHLY and CDR2 FYNNEI. The V and J ends lost 6 bases and 2 bases, in that order; junction bases with no gene match: 8. CDR3 nucleotides: TGTGCCAGCAGCGACGACAGGGACCTCACAGATACGCAGTATTTT. This codes for CASSDDRDLTDTQYF.

This clone was detected a few times. The chain carries TRBV4-1 and TRBJ1-3; D call uncertain. This CDR3 has 18 amino acids. V was pared by 1 base and J by 2 bases, with 18 bases between. Germline CDR1 reads MGHRA; CDR2 reads YSYEKL. The CDR3: CASSQVDMGFGAGNTIYF. The CDR3 DNA follows: TGCGCCAGCAGCCAAGTAGACATGGGCTTCGGGGCTGGAAACACCATATATTTT.